The rows below give T cell receptor beta chains drawn from one sample of a study of shared clonotypes between healthy human individuals. Clones were read by immunoSEQ multiplex PCR, and TCRdb kept only the in-frame ones, dropping some. There are 550,000 to 850,000 clones in the sample; around 67% occur only once, and 1.5% to 2% lies in the top ten. The sample was memory CD4+ T cells sorted from blood. The source of these receptors is a woman in her 30s in good health. The CDR3 runs from the conserved cysteine through the conserved F or W. D genes are given only for firm matches. Size values are once, few and many counts, or a class for expanded clones, and some rows have none.

d_gene,j_gene,v_gene,abundance,CDR3aa,CDR3nt
TRBD1,TRBJ2-5,TRBV10-3,NA,CAISEDQDRGPVGETQYF,TGTGCCATCAGTGAGGATCAGGACAGGGGGCCGGTGGGAGAGACCCAGTACTTC
NA,TRBJ1-5,TRBV19,NA,CASSIVGVDNQPQHF,TGTGCCAGTAGTATAGTAGGGGTGGACAATCAGCCCCAGCATTTT
TRBD2,TRBJ2-2,TRBV7-8,NA,CASRPSGRAGTGELFF,TGTGCCAGCAGACCGAGCGGGAGGGCCGGAACCGGGGAGCTGTTTTTT
TRBD2,TRBJ2-7,TRBV5-4,NA,CASSHGTSGSVYEQYF,TGTGCCAGCAGCCACGGGACTAGCGGGAGTGTCTACGAGCAGTACTTC
NA,TRBJ2-5,TRBV6-1,NA,CALLLEGETQYF,TGTGCCCTACTGTTGGAGGGAGAGACCCAGTACTTC
NA,TRBJ2-2,TRBV4-2,NA,CASSPEFRVGELFF,TGTGCCAGCAGCCCAGAGTTTAGGGTCGGGGAGCTGTTTTTT
NA,TRBJ2-4,TRBV7-9,few,CASSLGTTGNIQYF,TGTGCCAGCAGCTTAGGGACCACAGGGAACATTCAGTACTTC
TRBD1,TRBJ2-2,TRBV6-5,once,CASSYSYDRVAGELFF,TGTGCCAGCAGTTACTCGTATGACAGGGTCGCCGGGGAGCTGTTTTTT
NA,TRBJ1-4,TRBV15,NA,CATSRGDVNEKLFF,TGTGCCACCAGCAGAGGGGACGTAAATGAAAAACTGTTTTTT
NA,TRBJ2-2,TRBV19,NA,CASSISWTNTGELFF,TGTGCCAGTAGTATCTCTTGGACAAACACCGGGGAGCTGTTTTTT
TRBD1,TRBJ2-2,TRBV11-3,NA,CASSLDLGGPGELFF,TGTGCCAGCAGCTTAGATCTAGGGGGCCCCGGGGAGCTGTTTTTT
NA,TRBJ2-7,TRBV2,NA,CASSGSWGDEQYF,TGTGCCAGCAGTGGTAGTTGGGGGGACGAGCAGTACTTC
TRBD2,TRBJ2-5,TRBV5-1,few,CASAHTSGGLQETQYF,TGCGCCAGCGCCCACACTAGCGGGGGACTCCAAGAGACCCAGTACTTC
NA,TRBJ2-7,TRBV28,NA,CASSFPGHSYEQYF,TGTGCCAGCAGCTTCCCGGGACATTCCTACGAGCAGTACTTC
NA,TRBJ2-5,TRBV19,NA,CASSIRGTGETQYF,TGTGCCAGTAGTATCCGGGGGACTGGAGAGACCCAGTACTTC
NA,TRBJ2-5,TRBV10-2,NA,CASGSGETQYF,TGCGCCAGCGGGAGCGGAGAGACCCAGTACTTC
NA,TRBJ2-7,TRBV6-5,NA,CASSYSLNDAYEQYF,TGTGCCAGCAGTTACTCCCTTAATGACGCCTACGAGCAGTACTTC
NA,TRBJ2-7,TRBV20-1,NA,CSAYGAYEQYF,TGCAGTGCTTATGGCGCCTACGAGCAGTACTTC
NA,TRBJ2-4,TRBV25-1,NA,CASSAQNIQYF,TGTGCCAGCAGTGCACAAAACATTCAGTACTTC
TRBD1,TRBJ2-7,TRBV19,NA,CASRSGQGLYEQYF,TGTGCCAGTAGAAGTGGACAGGGTCTCTACGAGCAGTACTTC
TRBD2,TRBJ2-1,TRBV10-3,NA,CAISVTSEEQFF,TGTGCCATCAGTGTTACTAGCGAGGAGCAGTTCTTC
NA,TRBJ1-6,TRBV29-1,NA,CSVNIRGSAYNSPLHF,TGCAGCGTAAATATCAGGGGTAGTGCCTATAATTCACCCCTCCACTTT
NA,TRBJ2-3,TRBV13,NA,CASSLAAGATDTQYF,TGTGCCAGCAGCTTGGCGGCGGGGGCCACAGATACGCAGTATTTT
TRBD2,TRBJ2-5,TRBV5-4,NA,CASSASGSGETQYF,TGTGCCAGCAGCGCAAGCGGGAGTGGGGAGACCCAGTACTTC
NA,TRBJ1-2,TRBV28,NA,CASSPWAGANYGYTF,TGTGCCAGCAGTCCTTGGGCGGGAGCTAACTATGGCTACACCTTC
TRBD2,TRBJ2-1,TRBV5-1,few,CASSLGTSGYNEQFF,TGCGCCAGCAGCCTAGGGACTAGCGGATACAATGAGCAGTTCTTC
TRBD2,TRBJ2-3,TRBV7-2,few,CASSSPLAGAVDTQYF,TGTGCCAGCAGTTCCCCATTAGCGGGAGCTGTAGATACGCAGTATTTT
NA,TRBJ2-3,TRBV15,NA,CATSRGWGPDTQYF,TGTGCCACCAGCAGAGGGTGGGGCCCAGATACGCAGTATTTT
NA,TRBJ1-2,TRBV10-3,NA,CASRRDPNYGYTF,TGTGCCTCCAGACGGGACCCTAACTATGGCTACACCTTC
NA,TRBJ1-2,TRBV20-1,NA,CSASYYGYTF,TGCAGTGCTTCCTACTATGGCTACACCTTC